This T cell receptor (beta chain) comes out of a study of somatic mutations in cytotoxic T cells in rheumatoid arthritis. Background on the study: Flow cytometry sorted some V beta antibody-stained T-cell populations to nearly 100% purity, V beta1+ cells among them being sequenced for TCRB. Overall study findings and caveats: A single CD8+ clone exceeded 20% of CD8+ cells in about an eighth of the roughly 65 patients. Clonality of CD8+ T cells, which was compared between rheumatoid arthritis patients and age-matched healthy controls, did not differ significantly. Of the expanded CD8+ clones, the antigen targets were not known.

The germline gives CDR1 MDHEN, CDR2 SYDVKM. V trimming: 9 bases; J trimming: 2 bases; junction bases outside the gene matches: 5. The CDR3 covers 14 residues. As regards this clone: The antigen is not known.

TCRdb's copy holds only in-frame clones and misses some; the assay was immunoSEQ multiplex PCR. This sample has 9,500 to 15,000 clones; roughly 80% occur once, and the top ten carry over 11%. Input material: CD8+ T cells sorted from blood. This receptor was taken from a man aged 45 to 65 in good health. The chain links TRBV28 to TRBJ2-5; TRBD2 matches at 11 bases. The CDR3, as DNA: TGTGCCAGGAGGCTAGCGGGGGGACAAGAGACCCAGTACTTC. Protein product: CARRLAGGQETQYF.